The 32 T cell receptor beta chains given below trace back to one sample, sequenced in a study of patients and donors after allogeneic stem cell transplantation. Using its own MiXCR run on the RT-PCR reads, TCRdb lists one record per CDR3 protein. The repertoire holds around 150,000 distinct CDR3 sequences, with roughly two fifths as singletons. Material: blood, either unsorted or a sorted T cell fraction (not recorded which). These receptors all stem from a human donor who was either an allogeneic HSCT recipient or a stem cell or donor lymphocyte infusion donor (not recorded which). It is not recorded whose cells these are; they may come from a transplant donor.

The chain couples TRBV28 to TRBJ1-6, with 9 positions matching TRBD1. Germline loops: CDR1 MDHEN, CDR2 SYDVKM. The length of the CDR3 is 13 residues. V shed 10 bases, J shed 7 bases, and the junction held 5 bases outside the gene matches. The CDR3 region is CATRGQGNSPLHF. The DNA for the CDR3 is TGTGCCACCCGGGGACAGGGCAATTCACCCCTCCACTTT.

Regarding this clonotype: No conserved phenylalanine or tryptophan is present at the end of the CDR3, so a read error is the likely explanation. CDR3 region: CSASPLAGFTDTQYL. For the CDR3, the DNA is TGCAGTGCTAGTCCGCTAGCGGGGTTCACAGATACGCAGTATTTG. The rearrangement joins TRBV20-1 to TRBJ2-3, with 9 bases identical to TRBD2. Germline V lookup: CDR1 DFQATT, CDR2 SNEGSKA (reference sequence). The CDR3 is 15 amino acids. J lost 2 bases, V lost 3 bases, and 6 bases had no gene match.

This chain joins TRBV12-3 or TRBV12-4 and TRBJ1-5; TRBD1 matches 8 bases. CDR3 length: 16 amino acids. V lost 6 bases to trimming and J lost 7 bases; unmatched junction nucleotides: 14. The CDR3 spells CASSLAPTGVWQPQHF. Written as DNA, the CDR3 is TGTGCCAGCAGCCTAGCTCCGACAGGGGTCTGGCAGCCCCAGCATTTT.

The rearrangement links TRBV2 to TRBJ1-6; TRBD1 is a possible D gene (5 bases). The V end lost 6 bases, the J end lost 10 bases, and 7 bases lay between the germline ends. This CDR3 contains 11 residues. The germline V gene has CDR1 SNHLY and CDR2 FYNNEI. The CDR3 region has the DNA TGTGCCAGCAGGGGGACGTCACCCCTCCACTTT. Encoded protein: CASRGTSPLHF.

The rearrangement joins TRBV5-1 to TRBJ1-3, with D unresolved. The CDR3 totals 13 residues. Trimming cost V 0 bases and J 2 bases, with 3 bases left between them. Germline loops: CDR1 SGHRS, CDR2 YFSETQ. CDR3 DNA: TGCGCCAGCAGCTTGGGAGCTGGAAACACCATATATTTT. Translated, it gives CASSLGAGNTIYF.

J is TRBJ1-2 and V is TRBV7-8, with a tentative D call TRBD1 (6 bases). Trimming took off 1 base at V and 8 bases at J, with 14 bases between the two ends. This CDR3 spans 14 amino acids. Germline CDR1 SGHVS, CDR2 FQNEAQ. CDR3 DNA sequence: TGTGCCAGCAGCTTAGGGTATGGGGGGCCCGGCTACACCTTC. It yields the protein CASSLGYGGPGYTF.

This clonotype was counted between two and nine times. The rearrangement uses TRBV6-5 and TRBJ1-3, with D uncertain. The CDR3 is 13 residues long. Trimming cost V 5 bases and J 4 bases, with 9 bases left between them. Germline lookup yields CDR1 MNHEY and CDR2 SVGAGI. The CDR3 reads CASSPRLGNTIYF. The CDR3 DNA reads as TGTGCCAGCAGTCCCCGTCTGGGAAACACCATATATTTT.

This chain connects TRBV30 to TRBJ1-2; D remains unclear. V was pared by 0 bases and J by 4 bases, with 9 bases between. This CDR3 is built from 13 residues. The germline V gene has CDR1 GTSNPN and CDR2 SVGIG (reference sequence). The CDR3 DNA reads TGTGCCTGGAGTGTACAAGGGTCCTATGGCTACACCTTC. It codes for CAWSVQGSYGYTF.

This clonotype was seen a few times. Here the CDR3 reads CASSYRNGKGPPGQPQHF. The CDR3, as DNA: TGTGCCAGCAGTTATAGGAACGGAAAGGGTCCCCCAGGTCAGCCCCAGCATTTT. The V gene is TRBV6-2 or TRBV6-3, the J gene TRBJ1-5; D ambiguous. There are 18 residues in the CDR3. Germline values: CDR1 MNHEY, CDR2 SVGEGT. Trimming took off 3 bases at V and 6 bases at J, with 24 bases between the two ends.

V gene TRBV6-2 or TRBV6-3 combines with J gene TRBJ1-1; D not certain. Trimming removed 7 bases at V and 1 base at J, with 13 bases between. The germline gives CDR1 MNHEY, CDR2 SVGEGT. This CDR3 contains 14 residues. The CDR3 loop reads CASTGGPGNTEAFF. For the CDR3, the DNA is TGTGCCAGCACCGGCGGACCTGGGAACACTGAAGCTTTCTTT.

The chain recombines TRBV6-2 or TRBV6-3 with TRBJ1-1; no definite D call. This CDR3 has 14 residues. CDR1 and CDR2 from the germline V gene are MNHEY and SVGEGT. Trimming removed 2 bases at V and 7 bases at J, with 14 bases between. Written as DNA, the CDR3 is TGTGCCAGCAGTTACCCTATAAAACGGAGTGAAGCTTTCTTT. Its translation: CASSYPIKRSEAFF.

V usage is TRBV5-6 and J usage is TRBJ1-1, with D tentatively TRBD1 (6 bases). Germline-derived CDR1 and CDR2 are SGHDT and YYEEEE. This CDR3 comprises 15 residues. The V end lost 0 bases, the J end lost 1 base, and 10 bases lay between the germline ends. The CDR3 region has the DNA TGTGCCAGCAGCTTGGACAGGGCTTGGAACACTGAAGCTTTCTTT. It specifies CASSLDRAWNTEAFF.

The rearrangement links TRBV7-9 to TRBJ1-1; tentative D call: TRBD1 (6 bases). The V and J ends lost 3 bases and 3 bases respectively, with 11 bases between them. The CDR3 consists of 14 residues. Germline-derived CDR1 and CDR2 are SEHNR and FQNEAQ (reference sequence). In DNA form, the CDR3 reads TGTGCCAGCAGCTTTAGGACAGTTGACACTGAAGCTTTCTTT. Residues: CASSFRTVDTEAFF.

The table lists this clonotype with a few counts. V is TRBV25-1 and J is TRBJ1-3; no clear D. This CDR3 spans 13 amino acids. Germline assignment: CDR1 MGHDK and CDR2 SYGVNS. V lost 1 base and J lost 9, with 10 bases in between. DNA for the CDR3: TGTGCCAGCAGTGAATTAGGCTGGGCCACCATATATTTT. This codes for CASSELGWATIYF.

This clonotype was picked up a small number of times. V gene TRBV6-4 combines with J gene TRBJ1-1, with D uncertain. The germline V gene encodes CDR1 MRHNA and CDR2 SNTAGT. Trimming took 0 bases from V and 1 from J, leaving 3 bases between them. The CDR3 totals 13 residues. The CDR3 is CASSDSPNTEAFF. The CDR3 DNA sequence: TGTGCCAGCAGTGACTCTCCGAACACTGAAGCTTTCTTT.

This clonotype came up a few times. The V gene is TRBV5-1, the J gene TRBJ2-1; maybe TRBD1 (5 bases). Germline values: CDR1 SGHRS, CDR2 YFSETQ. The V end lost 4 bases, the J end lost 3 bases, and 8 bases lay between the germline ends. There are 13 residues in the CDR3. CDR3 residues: CASSQDSYNEQFF. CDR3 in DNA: TGCGCCAGCAGCCAAGACAGCTACAATGAGCAGTTCTTC.

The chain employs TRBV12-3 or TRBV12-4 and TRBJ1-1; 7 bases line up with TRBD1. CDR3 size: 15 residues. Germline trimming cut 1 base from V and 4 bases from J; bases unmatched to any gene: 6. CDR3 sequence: CASSLEAGGGTEAFF. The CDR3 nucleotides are TGTGCCAGCAGTTTAGAAGCAGGGGGTGGCACTGAAGCTTTCTTT.

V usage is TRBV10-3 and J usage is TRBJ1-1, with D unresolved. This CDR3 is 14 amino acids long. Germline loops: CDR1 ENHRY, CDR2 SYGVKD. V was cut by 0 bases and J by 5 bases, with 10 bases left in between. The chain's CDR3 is CAISESGRGTEAFF. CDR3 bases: TGTGCCATCAGTGAGTCGGGCCGGGGAACTGAAGCTTTCTTT.

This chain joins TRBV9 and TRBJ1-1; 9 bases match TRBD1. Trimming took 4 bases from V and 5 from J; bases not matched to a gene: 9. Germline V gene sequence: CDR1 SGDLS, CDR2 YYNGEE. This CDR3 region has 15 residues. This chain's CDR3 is CASSPPGQGLTEAFF. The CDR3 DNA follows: TGTGCCAGCAGCCCACCGGGACAGGGTTTAACTGAAGCTTTCTTT. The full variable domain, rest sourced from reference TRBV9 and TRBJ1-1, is DSGVTQTPKHLITATGQRVTLRCSPRSGDLSVYWYQQSLDQGLQFLIQYYNGEERAKGNILERFSAQQFPDLHSELNLSSLELGDSALYFCASSPPGQGLTEAFFGQGTRLTVV.

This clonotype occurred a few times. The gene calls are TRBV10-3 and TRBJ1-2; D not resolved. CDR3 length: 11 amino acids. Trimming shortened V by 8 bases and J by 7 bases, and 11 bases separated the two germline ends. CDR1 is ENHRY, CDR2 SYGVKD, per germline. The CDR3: CAIGGPGGYTF. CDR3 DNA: TGTGCCATCGGAGGCCCGGGTGGCTACACCTTC.

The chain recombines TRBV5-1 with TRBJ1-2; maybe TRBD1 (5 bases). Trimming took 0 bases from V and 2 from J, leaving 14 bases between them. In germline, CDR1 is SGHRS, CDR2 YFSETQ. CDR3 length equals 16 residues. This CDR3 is CASSLADSVLNYGYTF. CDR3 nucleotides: TGCGCCAGCAGCTTGGCCGACAGCGTCTTAAACTATGGCTACACCTTC.

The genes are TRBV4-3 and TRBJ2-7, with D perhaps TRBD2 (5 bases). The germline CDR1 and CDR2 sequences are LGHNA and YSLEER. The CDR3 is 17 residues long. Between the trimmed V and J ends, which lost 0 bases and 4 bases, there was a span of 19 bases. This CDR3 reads CASSQDGPGIVAYEQYF. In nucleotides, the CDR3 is TGCGCCAGCAGCCAAGATGGGCCCGGGATTGTCGCGTACGAGCAGTACTTC.

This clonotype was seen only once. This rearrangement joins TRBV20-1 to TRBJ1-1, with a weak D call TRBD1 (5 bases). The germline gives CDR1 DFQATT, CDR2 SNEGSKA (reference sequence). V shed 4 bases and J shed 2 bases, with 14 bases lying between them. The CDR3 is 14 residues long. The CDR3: CSATPQGFNTEAFF. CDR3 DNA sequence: TGCAGTGCTACCCCCCAGGGTTTCAACACTGAAGCTTTCTTT.

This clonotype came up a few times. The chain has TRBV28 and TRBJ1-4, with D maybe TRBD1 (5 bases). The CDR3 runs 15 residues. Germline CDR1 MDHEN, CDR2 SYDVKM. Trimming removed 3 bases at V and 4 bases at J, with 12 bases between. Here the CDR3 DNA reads TGTGCCAGCAGTTTTGCGGGACCGTTTAATGAAAAACTGTTTTTT. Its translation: CASSFAGPFNEKLFF.

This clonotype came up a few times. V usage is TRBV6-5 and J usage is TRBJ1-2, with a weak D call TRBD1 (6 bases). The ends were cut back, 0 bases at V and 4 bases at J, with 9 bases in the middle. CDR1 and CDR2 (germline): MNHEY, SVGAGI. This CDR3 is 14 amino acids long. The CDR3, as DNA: TGTGCCAGCAGTTACTCACAGGGACCCTATGGCTACACCTTC. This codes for CASSYSQGPYGYTF.

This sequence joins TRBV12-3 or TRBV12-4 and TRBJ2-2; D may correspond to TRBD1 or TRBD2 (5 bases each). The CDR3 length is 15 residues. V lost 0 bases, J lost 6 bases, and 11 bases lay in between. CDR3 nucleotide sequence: TGTGCCAGCAGTTTAGCAGCCACGGGGCCCGGGGAGCTGTTTTTT. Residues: CASSLAATGPGELFF.

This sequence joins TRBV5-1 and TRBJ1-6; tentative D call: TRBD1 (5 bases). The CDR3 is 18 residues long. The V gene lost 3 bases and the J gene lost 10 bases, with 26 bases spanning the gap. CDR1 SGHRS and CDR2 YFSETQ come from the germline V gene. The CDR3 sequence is CASSSGTGSLYDSSPLHF. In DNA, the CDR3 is TGCGCCAGCAGCTCCGGGACGGGATCCCTCTATGATTCGTCACCCCTCCACTTT. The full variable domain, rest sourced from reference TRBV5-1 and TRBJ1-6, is KAGVTQTPRYLIKTRGQQVTLSCSPISGHRSVSWYQQTPGQGLQFLFEYFSETQRNKGNFPGRFSGRQFSNSRSEMNVSTLELGDSALYLCASSSGTGSLYDSSPLHFGNGTRLTVT.

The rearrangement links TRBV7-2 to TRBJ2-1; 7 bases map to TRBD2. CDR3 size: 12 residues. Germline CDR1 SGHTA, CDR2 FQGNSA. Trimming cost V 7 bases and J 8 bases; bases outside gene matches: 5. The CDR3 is CASNRGVYEQFF. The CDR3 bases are TGTGCCAGCAACCGGGGGGTTTATGAGCAGTTCTTC.

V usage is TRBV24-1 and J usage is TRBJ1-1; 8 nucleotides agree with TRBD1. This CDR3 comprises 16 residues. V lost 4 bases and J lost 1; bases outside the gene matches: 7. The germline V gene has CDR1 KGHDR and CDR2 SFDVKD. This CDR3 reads CATSEGQEAGNTEAFF. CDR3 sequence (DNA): TGTGCCACCAGTGAGGGACAGGAGGCTGGGAACACTGAAGCTTTCTTT.

The CDR3 nucleotides are TGTGCCAGCAGTTTTTTACTCGGGGATGGCTACACCTTC. As protein: CASSFLLGDGYTF. The J gene is TRBJ1-2, the V gene TRBV12-3 or TRBV12-4, with D hard to call. The CDR3 loop spans 13 amino acids. V was trimmed by 3 bases and J by 6 bases, leaving 11 bases between them.

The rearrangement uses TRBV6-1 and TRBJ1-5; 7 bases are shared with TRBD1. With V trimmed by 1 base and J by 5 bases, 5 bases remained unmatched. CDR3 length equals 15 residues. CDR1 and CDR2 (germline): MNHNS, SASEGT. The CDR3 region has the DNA TGTGCCAGCAGTGAAGGACAGGGAAGGGATCAGCCCCAGCATTTT. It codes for CASSEGQGRDQPQHF.

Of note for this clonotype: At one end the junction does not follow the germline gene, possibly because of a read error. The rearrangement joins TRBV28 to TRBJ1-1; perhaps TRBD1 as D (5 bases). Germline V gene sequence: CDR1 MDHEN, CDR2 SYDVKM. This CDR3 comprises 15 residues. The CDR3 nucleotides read TGTGCCACCAGTTCCCCACACGGGGGGAACACTGAAGCTTTCTTT. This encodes CATSSPHGGNTEAFF.